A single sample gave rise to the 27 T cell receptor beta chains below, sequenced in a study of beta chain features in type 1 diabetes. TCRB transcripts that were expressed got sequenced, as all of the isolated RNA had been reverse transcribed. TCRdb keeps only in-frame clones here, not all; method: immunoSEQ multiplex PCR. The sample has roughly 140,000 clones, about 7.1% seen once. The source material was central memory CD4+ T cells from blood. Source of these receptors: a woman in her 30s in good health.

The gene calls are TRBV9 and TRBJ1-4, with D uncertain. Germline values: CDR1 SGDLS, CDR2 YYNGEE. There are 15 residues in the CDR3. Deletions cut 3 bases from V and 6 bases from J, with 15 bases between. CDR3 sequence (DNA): TGTGCCAGCAGCGATGGTACCGGGAGGCATGAAAAACTGTTTTTT. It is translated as CASSDGTGRHEKLFF.

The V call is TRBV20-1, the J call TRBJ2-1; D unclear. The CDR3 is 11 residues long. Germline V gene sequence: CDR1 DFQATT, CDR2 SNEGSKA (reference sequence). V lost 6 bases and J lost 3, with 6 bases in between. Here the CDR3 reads CSATDYNEQFF. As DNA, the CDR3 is TGCAGTGCCACAGACTACAATGAGCAGTTCTTC.

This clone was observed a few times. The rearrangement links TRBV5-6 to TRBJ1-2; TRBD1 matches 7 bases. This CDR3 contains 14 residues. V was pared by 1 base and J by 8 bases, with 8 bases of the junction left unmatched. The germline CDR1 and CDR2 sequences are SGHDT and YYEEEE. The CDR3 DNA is TGTGCCAGCAGCTTGCGGCAGGGGGAAGGCGGCTACACCTTC. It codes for CASSLRQGEGGYTF. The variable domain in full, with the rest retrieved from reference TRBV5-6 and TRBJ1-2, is DAGVTQSPTHLIKTRGQQVTLRCSPKSGHDTVSWYQQALGQGPQFIFQYYEEEERQRGNFPDRFSGHQFPNYSSELNVNALLLGDSALYLCASSLRQGEGGYTFGSGTRLTVV.

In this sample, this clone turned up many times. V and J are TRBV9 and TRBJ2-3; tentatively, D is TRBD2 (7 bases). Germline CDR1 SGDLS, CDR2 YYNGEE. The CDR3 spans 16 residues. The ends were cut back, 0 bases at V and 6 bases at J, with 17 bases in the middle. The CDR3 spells CASSVAGRGAGDTQYF. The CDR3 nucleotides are TGTGCCAGCAGCGTAGCCGGACGGGGGGCTGGGGATACGCAGTATTTT.

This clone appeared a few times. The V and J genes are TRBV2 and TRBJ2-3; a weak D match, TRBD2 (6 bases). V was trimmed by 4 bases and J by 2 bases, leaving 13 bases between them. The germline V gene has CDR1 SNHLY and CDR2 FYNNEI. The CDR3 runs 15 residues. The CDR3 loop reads CASSGISGSTDTQYF. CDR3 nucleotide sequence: TGTGCCAGCAGTGGTATTAGCGGTTCCACAGATACGCAGTATTTT. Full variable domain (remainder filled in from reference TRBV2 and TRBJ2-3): EPEVTQTPSHQVTQMGQEVILRCVPISNHLYFYWYRQILGQKVEFLVSFYNNEISEKSEIFDDQFSVERPDGSNFTLKIRSTKLEDSAMYFCASSGISGSTDTQYFGPGTRLTVL.

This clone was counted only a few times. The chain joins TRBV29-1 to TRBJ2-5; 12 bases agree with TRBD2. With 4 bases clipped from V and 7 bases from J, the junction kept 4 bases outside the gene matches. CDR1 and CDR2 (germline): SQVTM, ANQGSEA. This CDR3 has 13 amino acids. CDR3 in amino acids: CSVGTSGMGTQYF. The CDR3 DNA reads TGCAGCGTTGGGACTAGCGGGATGGGGACCCAGTACTTC.

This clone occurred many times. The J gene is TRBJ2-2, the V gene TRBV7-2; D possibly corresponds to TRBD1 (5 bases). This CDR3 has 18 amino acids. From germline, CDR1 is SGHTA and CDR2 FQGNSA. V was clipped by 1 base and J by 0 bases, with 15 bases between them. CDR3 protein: CASSLDRPLSSNTGELFF. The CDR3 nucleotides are TGTGCCAGCAGCTTAGACAGGCCCCTGTCCTCGAACACCGGGGAGCTGTTTTTT.

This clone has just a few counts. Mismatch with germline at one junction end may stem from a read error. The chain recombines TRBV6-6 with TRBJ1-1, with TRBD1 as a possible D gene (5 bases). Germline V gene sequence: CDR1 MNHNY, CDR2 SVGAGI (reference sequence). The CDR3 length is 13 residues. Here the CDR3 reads CASSPTGGTAAFF. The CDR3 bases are TGTGCCAGCAGCCCGACGGGTGGGACTGCAGCTTTCTTT.

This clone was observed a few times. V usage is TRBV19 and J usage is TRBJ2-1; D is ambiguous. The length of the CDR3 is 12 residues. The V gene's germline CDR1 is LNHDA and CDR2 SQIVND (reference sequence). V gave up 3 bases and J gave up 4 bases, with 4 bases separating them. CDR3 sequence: CASSISYNEQFF. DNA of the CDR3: TGTGCCAGTAGTATTTCTTACAATGAGCAGTTCTTC.

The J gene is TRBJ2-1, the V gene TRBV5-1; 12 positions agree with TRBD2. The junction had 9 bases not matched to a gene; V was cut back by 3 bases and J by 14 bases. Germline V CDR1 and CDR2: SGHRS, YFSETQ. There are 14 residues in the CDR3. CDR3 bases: TGCGCCAGCAGCTCGGACCCCCTAGCGGGAGGGGAGTTCTTC. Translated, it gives CASSSDPLAGGEFF.

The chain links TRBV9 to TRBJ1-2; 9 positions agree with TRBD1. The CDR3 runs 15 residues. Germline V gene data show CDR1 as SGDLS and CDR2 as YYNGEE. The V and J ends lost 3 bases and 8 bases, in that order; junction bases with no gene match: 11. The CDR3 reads CASSARPGQGYGYTF. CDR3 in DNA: TGTGCCAGCAGCGCTAGACCGGGACAGGGATACGGCTACACCTTC.

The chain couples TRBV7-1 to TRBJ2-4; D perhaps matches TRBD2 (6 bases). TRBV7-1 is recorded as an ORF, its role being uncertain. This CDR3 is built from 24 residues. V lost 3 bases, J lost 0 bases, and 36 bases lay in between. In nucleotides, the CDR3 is TGTGCCAGCAGCTCCCCAAGGTGGAGGGCGGGTGGAGCAGCTTATTCGCTAGCCAAAAACATTCAGTACTTC. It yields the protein CASSSPRWRAGGAAYSLAKNIQYF.

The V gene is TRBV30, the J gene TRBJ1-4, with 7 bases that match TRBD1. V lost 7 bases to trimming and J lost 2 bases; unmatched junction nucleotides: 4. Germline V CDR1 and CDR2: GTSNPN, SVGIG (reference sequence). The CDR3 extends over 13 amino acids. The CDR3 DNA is TGTGCCTACACGGGACAGACTAATGAAAAACTGTTTTTT. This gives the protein CAYTGQTNEKLFF. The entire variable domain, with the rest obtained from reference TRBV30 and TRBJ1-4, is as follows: SQTIHQWPATLVQPVGSPLSLECTVEGTSNPNLYWYRQAAGRGLQLLFYSVGIGQISSEVPQNLSASRPQDRQFILSSKKLLLSDSGFYLCAYTGQTNEKLFFGSGTQLSVL.

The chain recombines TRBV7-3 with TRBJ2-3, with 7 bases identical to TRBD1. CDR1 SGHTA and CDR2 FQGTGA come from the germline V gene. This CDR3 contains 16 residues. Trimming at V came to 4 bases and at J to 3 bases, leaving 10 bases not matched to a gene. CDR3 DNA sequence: TGTGCCAGCAGCTCCCGGGGACACAGGGGAACAGATACGCAGTATTTT. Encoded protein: CASSSRGHRGTDTQYF. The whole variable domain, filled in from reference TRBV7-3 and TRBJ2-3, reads GAGVSQTPSNKVTEKGKYVELRCDPISGHTALYWYRQSLGQGPEFLIYFQGTGAADDSGLPNDRFFAVRPEGSVSTLKIQRTERGDSAVYLCASSSRGHRGTDTQYFGPGTRLTVL.

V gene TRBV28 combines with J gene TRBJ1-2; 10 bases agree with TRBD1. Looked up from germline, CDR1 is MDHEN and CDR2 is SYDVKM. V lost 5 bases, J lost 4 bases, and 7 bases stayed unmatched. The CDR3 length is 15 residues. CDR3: CASSLEGQGIYGYTF. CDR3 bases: TGTGCCAGCAGTCTCGAGGGACAGGGGATCTATGGCTACACCTTC.

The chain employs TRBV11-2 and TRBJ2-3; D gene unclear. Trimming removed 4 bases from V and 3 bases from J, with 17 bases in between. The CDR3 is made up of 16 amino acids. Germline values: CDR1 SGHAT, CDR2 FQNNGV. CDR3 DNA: TGTGCCAGCAGCTCCCAGACAATCCGAAGGACAGATACGCAGTATTTT. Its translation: CASSSQTIRRTDTQYF.

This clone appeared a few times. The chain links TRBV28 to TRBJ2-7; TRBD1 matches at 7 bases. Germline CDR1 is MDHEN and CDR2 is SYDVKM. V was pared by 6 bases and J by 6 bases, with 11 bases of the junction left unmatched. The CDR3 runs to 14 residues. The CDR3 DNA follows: TGTGCCAGCAGCCCAGGGACAGCCTCGCCCGAGCAGTACTTC. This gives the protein CASSPGTASPEQYF. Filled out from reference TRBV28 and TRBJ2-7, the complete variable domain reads DVKVTQSSRYLVKRTGEKVFLECVQDMDHENMFWYRQDPGLGLRLIYFSYDVKMKEKGDIPEGYSVSREKKERFSLILESASTNQTSMYLCASSPGTASPEQYFGPGTRLTVT.

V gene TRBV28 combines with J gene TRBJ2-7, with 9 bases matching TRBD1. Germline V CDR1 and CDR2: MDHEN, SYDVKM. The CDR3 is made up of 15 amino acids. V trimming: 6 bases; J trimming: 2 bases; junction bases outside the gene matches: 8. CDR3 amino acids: CASSAPGQGAYEQYF. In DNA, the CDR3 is TGTGCCAGCAGCGCGCCGGGACAGGGAGCCTACGAGCAGTACTTC.

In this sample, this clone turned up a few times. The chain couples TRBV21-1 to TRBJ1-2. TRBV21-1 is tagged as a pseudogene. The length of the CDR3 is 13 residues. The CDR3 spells CASSSHNGLGYTF. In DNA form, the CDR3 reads TGTGCCAGCAGCTCGCATAATGGACTTGGCTACACCTTC.

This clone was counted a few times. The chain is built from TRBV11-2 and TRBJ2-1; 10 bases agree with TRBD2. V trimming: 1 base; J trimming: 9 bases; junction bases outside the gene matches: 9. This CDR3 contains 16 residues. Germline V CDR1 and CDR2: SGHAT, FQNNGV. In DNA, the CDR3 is TGTGCCAGCAGCTTAGCGCCTAGCGGGAGACGAGGTGAGCAGTTCTTC. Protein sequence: CASSLAPSGRRGEQFF. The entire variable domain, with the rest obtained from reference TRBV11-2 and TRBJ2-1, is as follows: EAGVAQSPRYKIIEKRQSVAFWCNPISGHATLYWYQQILGQGPKLLIQFQNNGVVDDSQLPKDRFSAERLKGVDSTLKIQPAKLEDSAVYLCASSLAPSGRRGEQFFGPGTRLTVL.

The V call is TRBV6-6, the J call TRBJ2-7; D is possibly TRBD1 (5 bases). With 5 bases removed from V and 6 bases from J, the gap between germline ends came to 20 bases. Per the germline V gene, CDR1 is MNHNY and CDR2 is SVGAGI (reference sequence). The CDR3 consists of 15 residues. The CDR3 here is CASSGARQTASEQYF. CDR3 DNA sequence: TGTGCCAGCAGTGGGGCTCGACAAACCGCCTCCGAGCAGTACTTC.

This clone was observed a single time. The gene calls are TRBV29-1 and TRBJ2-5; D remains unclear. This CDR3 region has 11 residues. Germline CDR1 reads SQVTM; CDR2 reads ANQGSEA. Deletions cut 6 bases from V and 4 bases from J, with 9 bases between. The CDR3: CSVLVGETQYF. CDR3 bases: TGCAGCGTGTTGGTCGGAGAGACCCAGTACTTC. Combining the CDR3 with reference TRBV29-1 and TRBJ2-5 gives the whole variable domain SAVISQKPSRDICQRGTSLTIQCQVDSQVTMMFWYRQQPGQSLTLIATANQGSEATYESGFVIDKFPISRPNLTFSTLTVSNMSPEDSSIYLCSVLVGETQYFGPGTRLLVL.

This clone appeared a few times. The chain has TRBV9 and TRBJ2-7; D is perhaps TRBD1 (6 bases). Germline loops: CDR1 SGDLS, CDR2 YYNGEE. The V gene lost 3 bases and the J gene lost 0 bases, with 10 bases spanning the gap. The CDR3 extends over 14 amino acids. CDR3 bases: TGTGCCAGCAGCGCGGCGGACAGCTCCTACGAGCAGTACTTC. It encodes CASSAADSSYEQYF.

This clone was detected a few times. The CDR3 is CASSLGLTSGREDTQYF. The CDR3 region has the DNA TGTGCCAGCAGCTTGGGCCTGACTAGCGGGAGGGAAGATACGCAGTATTTT. V and J are TRBV11-1 and TRBJ2-3; 14 nucleotides agree with TRBD2. Germline V gene data show CDR1 as SGHAT and CDR2 as FQDESV (reference sequence). J lost 5 bases, V lost 3 bases, and 7 bases had no gene match. The CDR3 extends over 17 amino acids.

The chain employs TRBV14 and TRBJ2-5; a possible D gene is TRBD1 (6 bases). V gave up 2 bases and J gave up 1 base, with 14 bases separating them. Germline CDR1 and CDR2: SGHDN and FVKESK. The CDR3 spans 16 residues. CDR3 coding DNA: TGTGCCAGCAGCCAACTATCCGGGACACGCCAAGAGACCCAGTACTTC. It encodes CASSQLSGTRQETQYF.

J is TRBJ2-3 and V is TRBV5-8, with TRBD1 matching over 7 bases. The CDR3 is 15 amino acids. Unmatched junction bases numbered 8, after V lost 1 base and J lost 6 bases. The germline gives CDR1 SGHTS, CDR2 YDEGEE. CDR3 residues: CASSLTGAKSDTQYF. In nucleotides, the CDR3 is TGTGCCAGCAGCTTGACAGGGGCAAAGTCGGATACGCAGTATTTT. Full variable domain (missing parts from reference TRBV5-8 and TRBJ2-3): EAGVTQSPTHLIKTRGQQATLRCSPISGHTSVYWYQQALGLGLQFLLWYDEGEERNRGNFPPRFSGRQFPNYSSELNVNALELEDSALYLCASSLTGAKSDTQYFGPGTRLTVL.

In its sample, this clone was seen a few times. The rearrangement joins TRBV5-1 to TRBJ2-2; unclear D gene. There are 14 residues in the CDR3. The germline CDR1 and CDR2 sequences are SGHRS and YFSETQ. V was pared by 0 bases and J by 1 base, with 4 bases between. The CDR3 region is CASSLGGNTGELFF. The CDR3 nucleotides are TGCGCCAGCAGCTTGGGCGGGAACACCGGGGAGCTGTTTTTT.